The 15 T cell receptor beta chains below come from one sample, sequenced in a study of shared clonotypes between healthy human individuals. Clones were sequenced by immunoSEQ multiplex PCR, and TCRdb holds only the in-frame ones, with some missing. The sample includes some 2 million clones, around 96% seen only once; the top ten take about 1.1%. CD45RO-negative, CCR7-selected cells formed the naive CD8 fraction, which excluded terminally differentiated effector memory CD45RA+ cells. Sequencing used naive CD8+ T cells sorted from blood. The receptors were gathered from a young man in good health.

The rearrangement joins TRBV7-9 to TRBJ2-1, with 8 nucleotides matching TRBD1. This CDR3 has 15 residues. CDR1 and CDR2 (germline): SEHNR, FQNEAQ (reference sequence). J was trimmed by 4 bases and V by 4 bases; bases with no gene match: 6. CDR3 sequence: CASSSGQGVYNEQFF. DNA of the CDR3: TGTGCCAGCAGCTCAGGACAGGGCGTTTACAATGAGCAGTTCTTC.

V usage is TRBV27 and J usage is TRBJ2-4; D remains ambiguous. The V and J ends lost 0 bases and 7 bases respectively, with 7 bases between them. The CDR3 covers 13 residues. CDR1 MNHEY and CDR2 SMNVEV come from the germline V gene (reference sequence). The CDR3 protein is CASSLSNWNIQYF. The CDR3 DNA reads as TGTGCCAGCAGTTTATCTAACTGGAACATTCAGTACTTC.

As concerns this clone: The sample holds other DNA sequences that translate to the same CDR3. The rearrangement links TRBV13 to TRBJ1-6; D remains ambiguous. Germline assignment: CDR1 PRHDT and CDR2 FYEKMQ (reference sequence). V was clipped by 0 bases and J by 0 bases, with 6 bases between them. The CDR3 covers 16 residues. As DNA, the CDR3 is TGTGCCAGCAGCTTAGGGGGGAGCTCCTATAATTCACCCCTCCACTTT. Amino acid sequence: CASSLGGSSYNSPLHF.

The CDR3, as DNA: TGTGCCAGCAGCTATCAGGGGAGCCAGCCCCAGCATTTT. It translates to CASSYQGSQPQHF. This rearrangement joins TRBV5-6 to TRBJ1-5; a possible D gene is TRBD1 (6 bases). The V gene's germline CDR1 is SGHDT and CDR2 YYEEEE. V gave up 3 bases and J gave up 7 bases, with 11 bases separating them. This CDR3 is built from 13 residues.

This sequence joins TRBV28 and TRBJ2-3, with TRBD1 identical over 8 bases. V gave up 3 bases and J gave up 4 bases; unmatched junction bases: 9. The germline CDR1 and CDR2 sequences are MDHEN and SYDVKM. The CDR3 extends over 16 amino acids. The CDR3 protein is CASSLVAGGPPDTQYF. The CDR3 bases are TGTGCCAGCAGTTTGGTGGCAGGGGGCCCTCCAGATACGCAGTATTTT.

The J gene is TRBJ1-2, the V gene TRBV6-4, with D possibly matching TRBD1 (5 bases). The CDR3 covers 14 residues. CDR1 is MRHNA, CDR2 SNTAGT, per germline. The V gene lost 2 bases and the J gene lost 8 bases, with 15 bases spanning the gap. The CDR3 region is CASSDGGLREGYTF. The CDR3 nucleotides read TGTGCCAGCAGTGACGGGGGATTGAGAGAAGGCTACACCTTC.

The CDR3 DNA follows: TGTGCCAGTAGTATAGATTGGACAGCCTACGAGCAGTACTTC. Its translation: CASSIDWTAYEQYF. The gene calls are TRBV19 and TRBJ2-7; D might be TRBD1 (6 bases). The V end lost 0 bases, the J end lost 2 bases, and 8 bases lay between the germline ends. The CDR3 sequence is 14 residues long. Germline V gene lookup returns CDR1 LNHDA and CDR2 SQIVND (reference sequence).

The rearrangement links TRBV4-1 to TRBJ2-7, with unresolved D. Germline lookup yields CDR1 MGHRA and CDR2 YSYEKL. This CDR3 has 13 residues. V was cut by 2 bases and J by 2 bases, with 7 bases left in between. In DNA, the CDR3 is TGCGCCAGCAGCCAAACCCCCACCTACGAGCAGTACTTC. Protein product: CASSQTPTYEQYF.

In the case of this clone: The junction departs from germline at one end; a sequencing error may be responsible. The chain combines TRBV7-7 with TRBJ2-5; D perhaps matches TRBD2 (5 bases). The CDR3 totals 14 residues. Looked up from germline, CDR1 is SSHAT and CDR2 is FNYEAQ (reference sequence). The CDR3 DNA reads TGTGCTAGCAGCTTATCCGGGGTACAAGAGACCCAGTACTTC. Amino acids: CASSLSGVQETQYF.

The genes are TRBV2 and TRBJ2-7; 10 bases agree with TRBD1. With 8 bases clipped from V and 6 bases from J, the junction kept 10 bases outside the gene matches. Germline CDR1 is SNHLY and CDR2 is FYNNEI. This CDR3 is 14 amino acids long. The CDR3 protein is CASYGGQGFLEQYF. The CDR3 DNA reads TGTGCCAGCTATGGGGGACAGGGGTTTCTCGAGCAGTACTTC.

CDR3 loop: CASSSSGDPSYEQYF. DNA of the CDR3: TGTGCCAGCAGTTCTAGCGGGGACCCCTCCTACGAGCAGTACTTC. The chain joins TRBV27 to TRBJ2-7, with 9 bases fitting TRBD2. V lost 4 bases, J lost 0 bases, and 4 bases stayed unmatched. Looked up from germline, CDR1 is MNHEY and CDR2 is SMNVEV (reference sequence). The CDR3 is 15 residues long.

The chain links TRBV5-8 to TRBJ2-1; D could derive from TRBD1 or TRBD2 (5 bases each). This CDR3 spans 14 amino acids. The ends were cut back, 2 bases at V and 4 bases at J, with 10 bases in the middle. Germline V gives CDR1 SGHTS, CDR2 YDEGEE. In DNA, the CDR3 is TGTGCCAGCAGCTTTGAGGGGACGTACAATGAGCAGTTCTTC. It yields the protein CASSFEGTYNEQFF.

This clone is a singleton in its sample. This same CDR3 is encoded by further DNA sequences in the sample. V usage is TRBV27 and J usage is TRBJ1-1, with D perhaps matching TRBD1 (5 bases). CDR3 length: 15 residues. V lost 2 bases to trimming and J lost 0 bases, with 10 bases between them. The V gene's germline CDR1 is MNHEY and CDR2 SMNVEV (reference sequence). CDR3 sequence: CASSLLGGLNTEAFF. The CDR3 DNA is TGTGCCAGCAGTTTACTCGGGGGTCTGAACACTGAAGCTTTCTTT.

The J gene is TRBJ1-6, the V gene TRBV19; D unclear. Germline-derived CDR1 and CDR2 are LNHDA and SQIVND (reference sequence). V was shortened by 6 bases and J by 8 bases, with 11 bases between the two germline ends. There are 13 residues in the CDR3. CDR3 nucleotide sequence: TGTGCCAGTAGGTGGAAGGTCGATTCACCCCTCCACTTT. It translates to CASRWKVDSPLHF. Based on the CDR3 plus reference TRBV19 and TRBJ1-6, the full variable domain is DGGITQSPKYLFRKEGQNVTLSCEQNLNHDAMYWYRQDPGQGLRLIYYSQIVNDFQKGDIAEGYSVSREKKESFPLTVTSAQKNPTAFYLCASRWKVDSPLHFGNGTRLTVT.

The chain couples TRBV19 to TRBJ2-5; maybe TRBD2 (7 bases). CDR1 and CDR2 (germline): LNHDA, SQIVND (reference sequence). The CDR3 totals 15 residues. V gave up 4 bases and J gave up 3 bases, with 15 bases separating them. CDR3 coding DNA: TGTGCCAGTAGTAATGGGGGGGGGCACGAAGAGACCCAGTACTTC. This gives the protein CASSNGGGHEETQYF.